The rows below give T cell receptor beta chains drawn from one sample of a study of T cell responses to AZD1222 COVID-19 vaccine. This table comes from immunoSEQ multiplex PCR, and its TCRdb copy is limited to in-frame clones, with some not included. Among some 120,000 clones, 75% to 90% were seen once, and the ten largest hold about 1.6%. The specimen comprised peripheral blood, sampled on day 0 of AZD1222 vaccination. These receptors originate from an adult in good health. Each CDR3 is given with its conserved first and last residue. D genes are given only for firm matches. Expanded clones get a size class; other rows say once, few or many, or leave the size out.

cdr3_nt cdr3_aa d_call v_call clone_size j_call
TGTGCCAGCAGCTTAGCTTGGGGGGCGTCTGGGGCCAACGTCCTGACTTTC CASSLAWGASGANVLTF - TRBV7-6 - TRBJ2-6
TGTGCCACCAGTGATTCCGGGCCTCAGGGTTGGGAGACCCAGTACTTC CATSDSGPQGWETQYF - TRBV24-1 - TRBJ2-5
TGTGCCTGGAGTGCCTCCAGGGGTCCGGGGCGGAGGGTATATAATTCACCCCTCCACTTT CAWSASRGPGRRVYNSPLHF - TRBV30 - TRBJ1-6
TGTGCCAGCAGCTTAGTGGCGGGAGGTACGAATACGCAGTATTTT CASSLVAGGTNTQYF TRBD2 TRBV7-9 - TRBJ2-3
TGTGCCAGCAGCTTATGGGGGGAGCGCCACACTGAAGCTTTCTTT CASSLWGERHTEAFF - TRBV7-9 - TRBJ1-1
TGTGCCAGCTCACTTGGACGTAATGAAAAACTGTTTTTT CASSLGRNEKLFF - TRBV18 - TRBJ1-4
TGTGCCAGCCCCCCGGGGCTCTGTAATGAAAAACTGTTTTTT CASPPGLCNEKLFF - TRBV21-1 - TRBJ1-4
TGTGCCAGCAGTTATCGGACAGAGAGACAGCCCCAGCATTTT CASSYRTERQPQHF - TRBV6-5 - TRBJ1-5
TGTGCCAGCACCGAGGATAGGGCCGGGGAGCTGTTTTTT CASTEDRAGELFF - TRBV2 - TRBJ2-2
TGTGCCAGCAGACTAGCGGGAGGAGGGGGCTACGAGCAGTACTTC CASRLAGGGGYEQYF TRBD2 TRBV28 - TRBJ2-7
TGTGCCAGCAGTTATCAGGGGGCAGCAGAAGCTTTCTTT CASSYQGAAEAFF TRBD1 TRBV6-5 - TRBJ1-1
TGTGCCAGCAGCTTACGAGGGGGAGGCAATCAGCCCCAGCATTTT CASSLRGGGNQPQHF - TRBV7-6 - TRBJ1-5
TGTGCCAGCAGTCTAACACTTGACTACGAGCAGTACTTC CASSLTLDYEQYF - TRBV12-3/TRBV12-4 - TRBJ2-7
TGCGCCAGCAGTGAGTCGACGTTGGGCAGTGTTCAGTACTTC CASSESTLGSVQYF - TRBV10-1 few TRBJ2-4
TGTGCCAGCAGTGCCCTCGGGGCCATTGGTGGCTACACCTTC CASSALGAIGGYTF - TRBV27 - TRBJ1-2
TGTGCCAGCAGCAAATCCCGGACAGGCGTTTATGGCTACACCTTC CASSKSRTGVYGYTF - TRBV21-1 - TRBJ1-2
TGTGCCAGCAGCTTAACTGGGGAAGGTGGCTACACCTTC CASSLTGEGGYTF - TRBV7-2 - TRBJ1-2
TGTGCCAGTAGTATAGCCTCCGGGCCAGAGACCCAGTACTTC CASSIASGPETQYF - TRBV19 - TRBJ2-5
TGTGCCAGCAAAGGACTAGCGGGAGGAACAGATACGCAGTATTTT CASKGLAGGTDTQYF TRBD2 TRBV6-5 - TRBJ2-3
TGTGCCAGTAGTTCACTGAGACTAGCGGGGGGGATCACAGATACGCAGTATTTT CASSSLRLAGGITDTQYF TRBD2 TRBV19 - TRBJ2-3
TGTGCCAGTAGAAGGGGCCAGGTTCTCTCTGGGGCCAACGTCCTGACTTTC CASRRGQVLSGANVLTF - TRBV19 - TRBJ2-6
TGTGCCAGCCGCGGAGGATCCGAGGAGCAGTACTTC CASRGGSEEQYF - TRBV13 - TRBJ2-7
TGTGCCAGCAGCCAGTCGTATTCGCGGTTTAGGGAGTACGAGCAGTACTTC CASSQSYSRFREYEQYF - TRBV7-2 - TRBJ2-7
TGTGCCAGCAGCCGAGGGCGATATACGCAGTATTTT CASSRGRYTQYF - TRBV7-8 - TRBJ2-3
TGTGCCTGGAAGGCGCTAGGAGGGGGACGCGCTGAAGCTTTCTTT CAWKALGGGRAEAFF - TRBV30 - TRBJ1-1
TGTGCCAGCTCACCCGAAACGTCTAATTCACCCCTCCACTTT CASSPETSNSPLHF - TRBV18 - TRBJ1-6
TGTGCCAGCAGTTTGACGAACACTGAAGCTTTCTTT CASSLTNTEAFF - TRBV28 - TRBJ1-1
TGCGCCAGCAGCTTGAGCGGGACTAGCGGTGACGGGGCCTCCTACGAGCAGTACTTC CASSLSGTSGDGASYEQYF TRBD2 TRBV5-1 - TRBJ2-7
TGTGCCAGCTCACCAACACAGGCGAACTCTGGAAACACCATATATTTT CASSPTQANSGNTIYF - TRBV18 - TRBJ1-3
TGTGCCAGCAGCCCAGGCCCCGACTACGAGCAGTACTTC CASSPGPDYEQYF - TRBV7-3 - TRBJ2-7
TGTGCCAGCAGTGATACAGGGTGGGTAAACTACGAGCAGTACTTC CASSDTGWVNYEQYF - TRBV6-1 - TRBJ2-7
TGTGCCAGCAGTGAAAGGGCTAGCGCCTCGGTGGCCCAGTACTTC CASSERASASVAQYF - TRBV6-1 - TRBJ2-5
TGTGCCAGCAGCCGCGGGGTCCTTGAGGGGCATCAGCCCCAGCATTTT CASSRGVLEGHQPQHF - TRBV4-2 few TRBJ1-5
TGTGCCAGCAGCTTAGAAGTTGGAGGGGGCACTCAGCCCCAGCATTTT CASSLEVGGGTQPQHF TRBD1 TRBV7-2 - TRBJ1-5
TGTGCCAGCAGCTTAGTACCCGGGAACACTGAAGCTTTCTTT CASSLVPGNTEAFF - TRBV7-2 - TRBJ1-1
TGTGCCAGCAGCTTATACAGGGGCAGGCCCCAGCATTTT CASSLYRGRPQHF TRBD1 TRBV7-9 medium-sized TRBJ1-5
TGTGCCAGCAGCTTAGGGGGCAGCGCCCTTGAAGCTTTCTTT CASSLGGSALEAFF - TRBV7-8 few TRBJ1-1
TGCGCCAGCAGCTTGAGGGGCGGGGGCGGCCACGGGGAGCTGTTTTTT CASSLRGGGGHGELFF - TRBV5-1 once TRBJ2-2
TGCGCCAGCAGCTGGGGCCGGGACAGGAATTTCTCTGGGGCCAACGTCCTGACTTTC CASSWGRDRNFSGANVLTF TRBD1 TRBV5-1 - TRBJ2-6
TGTGCCAGCAGCCCTCCGGGACTCCGGGATAATTCACCCCTCCACTTT CASSPPGLRDNSPLHF - TRBV5-4 - TRBJ1-6
TGTGCCAGCAAAGGAGGGGATTCCTACAATGAGCAGTTCTTC CASKGGDSYNEQFF - TRBV9 - TRBJ2-1
TGCGCCAGCAACCCAAGTACGAGGCGCTCCTACAATGAGCAGTTCTTC CASNPSTRRSYNEQFF - TRBV4-1 - TRBJ2-1
TGTGCCATCAGTCAAAGCTCCTATAATTCACCCCTCCACTTT CAISQSSYNSPLHF - TRBV10-3 - TRBJ1-6
TGTGCCAGCAGTCGAACAGCGGGGATGGTGACTCGCGATACGCAGTATTTT CASSRTAGMVTRDTQYF TRBD2 TRBV6-6 - TRBJ2-3
TGTGCCAGCAGTCGCCTTCTAGCGCCCGAGAGGGATACGCAGTATTTT CASSRLLAPERDTQYF - TRBV7-8 - TRBJ2-3
TGTGCCAGCAGCATGGGTCCCGGGGGGACCACAGATACGCAGTATTTT CASSMGPGGTTDTQYF TRBD2 TRBV5-4 - TRBJ2-3
TGTGCCACCAGTGATGATAGCGGGAGAACAGATACGCAGTATTTT CATSDDSGRTDTQYF TRBD2 TRBV24-1 - TRBJ2-3
TGTGCCAGCAGCCTGGACAGGGGAACTAACTATGGCTACACCTTC CASSLDRGTNYGYTF TRBD1 TRBV7-8 once TRBJ1-2
TGTGCCAGTAGTATTAGACAGGGTGAACACGAGCAGTACTTC CASSIRQGEHEQYF TRBD1 TRBV19 - TRBJ2-7
TGTGCCAGCAGCGCACGGGTCAGGGAGACCCAGTACTTC CASSARVRETQYF - TRBV9 - TRBJ2-5
TGCGCCAGCAGTCCCGGGACGGATCCAACCGAGCAGTACTTC CASSPGTDPTEQYF - TRBV5-1 - TRBJ2-7
TGCGCCAGCAGCCAAGGACGTCTGGATGGCTACACCTTC CASSQGRLDGYTF - TRBV4-3 - TRBJ1-2
TGTGCCAGCAGCCCGGACAGGGTCCCTGGCTACACCTTC CASSPDRVPGYTF TRBD1 TRBV11-2 - TRBJ1-2
TGCGCCAGCTTCCAAACACGGGAAGACACTGAAGCTTTCTTT CASFQTREDTEAFF - TRBV23-1 - TRBJ1-1
TGTGCCAGCAGGGCCCAAGGACAGATGAACACTGAAGCTTTCTTT CASRAQGQMNTEAFF - TRBV7-2 - TRBJ1-1